The 20 T cell receptor beta chains below all came from one sample that was sequenced in a study of T cell responses to AZD1222 COVID-19 vaccine. The table came from immunoSEQ multiplex PCR; TCRdb's copy has only in-frame clones and leaves some out. The data contain roughly 150,000 clones, roughly 93% of them singletons. The specimen comprised peripheral blood, sampled 28 days after the second AZD1222 dose. These receptors all stem from an adult who received the AZD1222 COVID-19 vaccine.

This chain links TRBV4-1 with TRBJ1-4; possible D gene TRBD1, 6 bases. The CDR3 has 16 amino acids. The V end lost 2 bases, the J end lost 5 bases, and 15 bases lay between the germline ends. Germline CDR1 reads MGHRA; CDR2 reads YSYEKL. The CDR3 DNA sequence: TGCGCCAGCAGCCAAAGCTTTTTGCAGGGGAATGAAAAACTGTTTTTT. Protein: CASSQSFLQGNEKLFF.

The chain carries TRBV5-5 and TRBJ2-5, with 10 bases matching TRBD1. Per the germline V gene, CDR1 is SGHKS and CDR2 is YYEKEE (reference sequence). The CDR3 contains 16 residues. V lost 4 bases, J lost 6 bases, and 12 bases stayed unmatched. CDR3 amino acids: CASSDPGQGWKKTQYF. DNA for the CDR3: TGTGCCAGCAGCGACCCGGGACAGGGGTGGAAGAAGACCCAGTACTTC. The variable domain in full, completed from reference TRBV5-5 and TRBJ2-5, reads DAGVTQSPTHLIKTRGQQVTLRCSPISGHKSVSWYQQVLGQGPQFIFQYYEKEERGRGNFPDRFSARQFPNYSSELNVNALLLGDSALYLCASSDPGQGWKKTQYFGPGTRLLVL.

This chain connects TRBV10-2 to TRBJ2-3; no reliable D call. The germline CDR1 and CDR2 sequences are WSHSY and SAAADI. Deletions cut 2 bases from V and 0 bases from J, with 9 bases between. There are 15 residues in the CDR3. CDR3 protein: CASSENDLSTDTQYF. The CDR3 DNA reads as TGCGCCAGCAGTGAGAACGACCTCAGCACAGATACGCAGTATTTT.

V usage is TRBV5-1 and J usage is TRBJ2-1, with D maybe TRBD1 (5 bases). Looked up from germline, CDR1 is SGHRS and CDR2 is YFSETQ. The CDR3 covers 15 residues. V gave up 6 bases and J gave up 3 bases, with 16 bases separating them. CDR3 protein: CASKDSPQDYNEQFF. Written as DNA, the CDR3 is TGCGCCAGCAAAGACAGCCCCCAAGACTACAATGAGCAGTTCTTC.

The chain uses TRBV5-1 and TRBJ2-1; D may be TRBD2 (6 bases). CDR1 is SGHRS, CDR2 YFSETQ, per germline. The CDR3 extends over 13 amino acids. The V and J ends lost 0 bases and 5 bases respectively, with 6 bases between them. CDR3 region: CASSLVADNEQFF. DNA of the CDR3: TGCGCCAGCAGCTTGGTAGCGGACAATGAGCAGTTCTTC.

This sequence joins TRBV11-2 and TRBJ1-4, with unresolved D. V lost 4 bases, J lost 11 bases, and 14 bases lay in between. CDR1 is SGHAT and CDR2 is FQNNGV in the germline V gene. The CDR3 contains 13 residues. CDR3 nucleotide sequence: TGTGCCAGCAGCTCGCCGAACGGGGAGAAACTGTTTTTT. As protein: CASSSPNGEKLFF.

The rearrangement uses TRBV5-4 and TRBJ2-1; 7 bases agree with TRBD2. Germline V CDR1 and CDR2: SGHNT, YYREEE (reference sequence). The CDR3 runs 14 residues. The ends lost 7 bases at V and 0 bases at J; junction bases unmatched: 4. CDR3 in DNA: TGTGCCAGCGGTTTAGCGGGCTCCTACAATGAGCAGTTCTTC. Amino acid sequence: CASGLAGSYNEQFF.

This clone was seen once. The chain uses TRBV10-3 and TRBJ1-2; D is possibly TRBD1 (6 bases). This CDR3 is 13 amino acids long. Trimming shortened V by 4 bases and J by 5 bases, and 11 bases separated the two germline ends. CDR1 and CDR2 (germline): ENHRY, SYGVKD. The chain's CDR3 is CAISAVGGYGYTF. The CDR3 DNA is TGTGCCATCAGTGCTGTAGGGGGTTATGGCTACACCTTC.

This clone was recorded once. The chain employs TRBV7-6 and TRBJ2-7, with TRBD2 matching 10 bases. From germline, CDR1 is SGHVS and CDR2 FNYEAQ. This CDR3 region has 15 residues. Trimming cost V 4 bases and J 4 bases; bases outside gene matches: 7. In DNA, the CDR3 is TGTGCCAGCAGCTCCCCTAGCGGGAGAGGGTACGAGCAGTACTTC. Its translation: CASSSPSGRGYEQYF.

The V gene is TRBV15, the J gene TRBJ1-4, with TRBD1 as a possible D gene (5 bases). V lost 4 bases and J 2 bases, leaving 11 bases between the germline ends. Germline V gene data show CDR1 as LNHNV and CDR2 as YYDKDF (reference sequence). The CDR3 sequence is 15 residues long. CDR3: CATSNRRGTNEKLFF. The DNA for the CDR3 is TGTGCCACCAGCAACCGCCGGGGGACTAATGAAAAACTGTTTTTT.

The chain recombines TRBV19 with TRBJ1-2; 7 positions match TRBD1. The CDR3 length is 13 residues. Germline CDR1 is LNHDA and CDR2 is SQIVND (reference sequence). J gave up 3 bases and V 10 bases, and 8 bases lay outside the gene matches. This chain's CDR3 is CATRQGTDYGYTF. In nucleotides, the CDR3 is TGTGCCACCCGACAGGGAACGGACTATGGCTACACCTTC.

V is TRBV7-6 and J is TRBJ1-1; tentative D call: TRBD1 (6 bases). Trimming stripped 2 bases from V and 4 bases from J, with 20 bases between. Per germline, CDR1 SGHVS and CDR2 FNYEAQ. This CDR3 is built from 17 residues. CDR3 in DNA: TGTGCCAGCAGCTTACAGGGGTCGGCCAGTATGGGCACTGAAGCTTTCTTT. Translating it yields CASSLQGSASMGTEAFF.

The chain couples TRBV2 to TRBJ2-1; D is unclear. This CDR3 has 12 amino acids. CDR1 and CDR2 from the germline V gene are SNHLY and FYNNEI. V lost 3 bases to trimming and J lost 12 bases, with 12 bases between them. The CDR3 bases are TGTGCCAGCAGTGATCGGGCTATAGGGCAGTTCTTC. It specifies CASSDRAIGQFF.

The chain recombines TRBV9 with TRBJ1-3; D is perhaps TRBD1 (5 bases). Germline lookup yields CDR1 SGDLS and CDR2 YYNGEE. The V gene lost 6 bases and the J gene lost 0 bases, with 10 bases spanning the gap. This CDR3 comprises 14 residues. The CDR3 sequence is CASNPGVSGNTIYF. CDR3 nucleotides: TGTGCCAGCAACCCGGGGGTCTCTGGAAACACCATATATTTT. The complete variable domain, with remaining parts taken from reference TRBV9 and TRBJ1-3, reads DSGVTQTPKHLITATGQRVTLRCSPRSGDLSVYWYQQSLDQGLQFLIQYYNGEERAKGNILERFSAQQFPDLHSELNLSSLELGDSALYFCASNPGVSGNTIYFGEGSWLTVV.

This chain links TRBV4-2 with TRBJ1-2; D uncertain. Deletions cut 0 bases from V and 7 bases from J, with 6 bases between. From germline, CDR1 is LGHNA and CDR2 YNFKEQ. CDR3 length: 12 residues. The DNA for the CDR3 is TGTGCCAGCAGCCAAGATGGTTCTGGCTACACCTTC. It encodes CASSQDGSGYTF.

The V gene is TRBV2, the J gene TRBJ2-7, with 7 bases lining up with TRBD2. The CDR3 spans 15 residues. Germline-derived CDR1 and CDR2 are SNHLY and FYNNEI. J gave up 2 bases and V 6 bases, and 10 bases lay outside the gene matches. Written as DNA, the CDR3 is TGTGCCAGCAGCGTAGGGACTACTTTACCCTACGAGCAGTACTTC. Translated, it gives CASSVGTTLPYEQYF.

In this sample, this clone turned up once. The chain joins TRBV7-9 to TRBJ1-1, with D uncertain. Germline values: CDR1 SEHNR, CDR2 FQNEAQ (reference sequence). This CDR3 is 14 amino acids long. The V end was cut by 4 bases, the J end by 4 bases, with 13 bases between. The CDR3 loop reads CASSSSPEGTEAFF. CDR3 bases: TGTGCCAGCAGCTCGAGTCCTGAGGGCACTGAAGCTTTCTTT.

This chain joins TRBV27 and TRBJ1-1; no clear D. CDR1 is MNHEY, CDR2 SMNVEV, per germline (reference sequence). The CDR3 sequence is 13 residues long. V lost 6 bases and J 6 bases, leaving 14 bases between the germline ends. CDR3 DNA sequence: TGTGCCAGCAGCAGATCGGTGTCGGCTGAAGCTTTCTTT. It codes for CASSRSVSAEAFF.

This chain links TRBV19 with TRBJ2-5; no definite D call. V was cut by 4 bases and J by 5 bases, with 11 bases left in between. This CDR3 region has 13 residues. Germline V CDR1 and CDR2: LNHDA, SQIVND (reference sequence). The chain's CDR3 is CASSNGVSETQYF. For the CDR3, the DNA is TGTGCCAGTAGTAATGGGGTTTCGGAGACCCAGTACTTC. Supplemented by reference TRBV19 and TRBJ2-5, the full variable domain reads DGGITQSPKYLFRKEGQNVTLSCEQNLNHDAMYWYRQDPGQGLRLIYYSQIVNDFQKGDIAEGYSVSREKKESFPLTVTSAQKNPTAFYLCASSNGVSETQYFGPGTRLLVL.

The chain uses TRBV19 and TRBJ1-2, with TRBD1 as a possible D gene (6 bases). The CDR3 sequence is 14 residues long. CDR1 and CDR2 (germline): LNHDA, SQIVND (reference sequence). The ends were cut back, 3 bases at V and 7 bases at J, with 15 bases in the middle. CDR3 nucleotide sequence: TGTGCCAGTAGTATCGGGGGGCAATCGAGTGGCTACACCTTC. It encodes CASSIGGQSSGYTF.